The 6 T cell receptor beta chains given below trace back to one sample, sequenced in a study of blood T cells in healthy people across ages (dated by TCRdb to about 2015). The library was generated by 5' RACE. The sequencer was an Illumina HiSeq 2500. A second PCR of roughly 6 to 12 cycles was run with a J-beta primer mix and a sample-barcoded 5' primer. The public sequencing data were trimmed at Q25 with fastp and processed into clonotypes with MiXCR by TCRdb, which kept only in-frame beta chains. One record per CDR3 amino acid sequence lists the most common genes and DNA. This sample holds some 640,000 distinct CDR3 sequences; around 48% were observed only once. The leading ten clones occupy under 35% of the sample. Material for sequencing was blood. The receptors originated from a woman in her sixties or seventies in good health.

This clonotype was observed a few times. The chain recombines TRBV2 with TRBJ2-7; TRBD2 is a possible D gene (5 bases). Trimming removed 4 bases from V and 5 bases from J, with 9 bases in between. The CDR3 spans 12 residues. The germline V gene encodes CDR1 SNHLY and CDR2 FYNNEI. CDR3 loop: CASSVGANEQYF. CDR3 in DNA: TGTGCCAGCAGTGTGGGAGCGAACGAGCAGTACTTC. The entire variable domain, with the rest obtained from reference TRBV2 and TRBJ2-7, is as follows: EPEVTQTPSHQVTQMGQEVILRCVPISNHLYFYWYRQILGQKVEFLVSFYNNEISEKSEIFDDQFSVERPDGSNFTLKIRSTKLEDSAMYFCASSVGANEQYFGPGTRLTVT.

This clonotype was picked up a small number of times. The DNA for the CDR3 is TGTGCCAGCAGCGGGACATGGCTAGCCAAAAACATTCAGTACTTC. Protein product: CASSGTWLAKNIQYF. The J gene is TRBJ2-4, the V gene TRBV12-3 or TRBV12-4, with D perhaps matching TRBD1 (6 bases). V was trimmed by 6 bases and J by 0 bases, leaving 12 bases between them. The length of the CDR3 is 15 residues.

V usage is TRBV29-1 and J usage is TRBJ2-3; 9 positions agree with TRBD2. This CDR3 contains 13 residues. The germline V gene has CDR1 SQVTM and CDR2 ANQGSEA. V trimming: 4 bases; J trimming: 3 bases; junction bases outside the gene matches: 2. In DNA form, the CDR3 reads TGCAGCGTTGTTAGCGGGAGTACAGATACGCAGTATTTT. As protein: CSVVSGSTDTQYF.

This chain connects TRBV4-2 to TRBJ2-5; D perhaps matches TRBD2 (6 bases). Per the germline V gene, CDR1 is LGHNA and CDR2 is YNFKEQ. The CDR3 has 14 residues. V lost 0 bases, J lost 11 bases, and 16 bases lay in between. CDR3 sequence reads: CASSQDLVAAKQYF. CDR3 nucleotides: TGTGCCAGCAGCCAAGATTTGGTAGCGGCAAAGCAGTACTTC.

This chain joins TRBV7-2 and TRBJ2-7; 14 positions match TRBD2. The germline gives CDR1 SGHTA, CDR2 FQGNSA. CDR3 length: 15 amino acids. The V and J ends lost 5 bases and 5 bases, in that order; junction bases with no gene match: 5. CDR3 DNA: TGTGCCAGCAGCCCTAGGGGACTAGCGGGGGACGAGCAGTACTTC. Its translation is CASSPRGLAGDEQYF.

The V call is TRBV12-3 or TRBV12-4, the J call TRBJ2-5, with TRBD1 matching over 9 bases. The V segment lost 0 bases and the J segment 7 bases; nucleotides outside the gene matches: 6. This CDR3 spans 15 amino acids. The CDR3 coding sequence is TGTGCCAGCAGTTTAGCTGACAGGGGGGAGGGGACCCAGTACTTC. It yields the protein CASSLADRGEGTQYF.